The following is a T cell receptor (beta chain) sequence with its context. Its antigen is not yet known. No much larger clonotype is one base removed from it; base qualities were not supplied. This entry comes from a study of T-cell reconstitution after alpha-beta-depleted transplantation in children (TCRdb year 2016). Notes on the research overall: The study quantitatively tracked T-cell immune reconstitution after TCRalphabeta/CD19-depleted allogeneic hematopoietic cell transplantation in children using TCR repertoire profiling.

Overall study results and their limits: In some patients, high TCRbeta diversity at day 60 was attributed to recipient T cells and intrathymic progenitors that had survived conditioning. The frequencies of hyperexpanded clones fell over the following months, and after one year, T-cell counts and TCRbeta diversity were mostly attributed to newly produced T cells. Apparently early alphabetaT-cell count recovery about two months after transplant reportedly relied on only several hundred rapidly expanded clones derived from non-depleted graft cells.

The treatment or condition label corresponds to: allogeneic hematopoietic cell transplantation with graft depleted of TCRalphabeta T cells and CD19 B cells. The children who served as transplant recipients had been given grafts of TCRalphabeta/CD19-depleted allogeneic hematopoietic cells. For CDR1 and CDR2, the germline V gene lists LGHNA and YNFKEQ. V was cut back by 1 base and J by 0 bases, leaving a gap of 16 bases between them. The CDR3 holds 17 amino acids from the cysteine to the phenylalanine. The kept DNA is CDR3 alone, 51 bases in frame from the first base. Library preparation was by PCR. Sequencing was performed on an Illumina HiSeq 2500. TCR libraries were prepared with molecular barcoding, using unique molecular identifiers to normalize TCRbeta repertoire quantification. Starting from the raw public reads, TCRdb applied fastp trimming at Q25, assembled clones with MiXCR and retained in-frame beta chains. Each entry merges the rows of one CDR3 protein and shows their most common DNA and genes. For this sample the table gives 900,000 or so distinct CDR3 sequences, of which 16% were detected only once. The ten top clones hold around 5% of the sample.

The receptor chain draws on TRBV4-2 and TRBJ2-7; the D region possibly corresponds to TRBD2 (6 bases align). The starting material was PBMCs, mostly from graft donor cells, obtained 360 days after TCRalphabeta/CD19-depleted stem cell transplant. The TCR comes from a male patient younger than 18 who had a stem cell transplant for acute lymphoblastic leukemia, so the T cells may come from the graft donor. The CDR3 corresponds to CASSQGKLADLSYEQYF. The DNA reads TGTGCCAGCAGCCAAGGAAAGTTAGCGGATCTCTCCTACGAGCAGTACTTC.